The 18 T cell receptor beta chains presented below share a single source sample, sequenced in a study of blood T cell repertoires in COVID-19 (TCRdb year 2020). The library was obtained by the immunoSEQ multiplex PCR assay. TCRdb provides this immuneACCESS table in a form limited to in-frame rearrangements. Some clones are lacking; in checked studies, under half of them reflect an unresolved V gene, and why the rest are absent is not known. This sample is represented by approximately 250,000 clones; approximately 90% of them were singletons. The ten most abundant clones make up roughly 4.3% of the sample. Sequenced: PBMCs or T cells enriched from blood (not recorded which). Source of these receptors: a woman in her twenties or thirties with acute COVID-19.

The rearrangement joins TRBV28 to TRBJ2-5, with D unresolved. The ends were cut back, 1 base at V and 5 bases at J, with 8 bases in the middle. Germline assignment: CDR1 MDHEN and CDR2 SYDVKM. This CDR3 contains 13 residues. As DNA, the CDR3 is TGTGCCAGCAGTTTATCCATCAGGGAGACCCAGTACTTC. Translating gives CASSLSIRETQYF.

The chain recombines TRBV2 with TRBJ2-3; TRBD2 agrees at 9 bases. The CDR3 has 17 amino acids. J lost 1 base, V lost 6 bases, and 11 bases had no gene match. From germline, CDR1 is SNHLY and CDR2 FYNNEI. The CDR3 spells CASRPGLAVAGTDTQYF. CDR3 in DNA: TGTGCCAGCAGGCCGGGACTAGCCGTCGCGGGCACAGATACGCAGTATTTT.

The genes are TRBV4-1 and TRBJ2-7; possibly TRBD1 for D (5 bases). This CDR3 contains 14 residues. The V gene lost 2 bases and the J gene lost 6 bases, with 14 bases spanning the gap. Germline lookup yields CDR1 MGHRA and CDR2 YSYEKL. This CDR3 reads CASSQSGWGGEQYF. CDR3 in DNA: TGCGCCAGCAGCCAATCAGGGTGGGGCGGCGAGCAGTACTTC.

The chain is built from TRBV29-1 and TRBJ2-3, with D possibly being TRBD1 (7 bases). The CDR3 runs to 15 residues. Germline loops: CDR1 SQVTM, CDR2 ANQGSEA. Trimming removed 6 bases at V and 3 bases at J, with 19 bases between. The CDR3 region has the DNA TGCAGCGTCGATGAGGAGGCAGGGGGGACAGATACGCAGTATTTT. It codes for CSVDEEAGGTDTQYF.

The count of this clone is one. The CDR3 loop reads CASSKQGADQPQHF. The CDR3 region has the DNA TGTGCCAGCAGTAAACAGGGGGCCGATCAGCCCCAGCATTTT. This chain joins TRBV28 and TRBJ1-5; TRBD1 matches 9 bases. The junction had 4 bases not matched to a gene; V was cut back by 5 bases and J by 5 bases. This CDR3 spans 14 amino acids. Germline V lookup: CDR1 MDHEN, CDR2 SYDVKM.

The chain joins TRBV11-2 to TRBJ2-7; TRBD2 aligns across 7 bases. V gave up 1 base and J gave up 0 bases; unmatched junction bases: 3. CDR3 length equals 15 residues. The germline V gene has CDR1 SGHAT and CDR2 FQNNGV. The CDR3 DNA follows: TGTGCCAGCAGCTTAGGCGAGCGGGGCTCCTACGAGCAGTACTTC. This sequence encodes CASSLGERGSYEQYF.

The V and J genes are TRBV6-2 or TRBV6-3 and TRBJ2-7, with a weak D call TRBD2 (5 bases). The CDR3 runs to 13 residues. Looked up from germline, CDR1 is MNHEY and CDR2 is SVGEGT. V was clipped by 2 bases and J by 7 bases, with 12 bases between them. In DNA, the CDR3 is TGTGCCAGCAGTTACCCGGGAAACGGTGAGCAGTACTTC. It translates to CASSYPGNGEQYF.

The rearrangement links TRBV6-5 to TRBJ2-2; 7 bases agree with TRBD2. The CDR3 consists of 14 residues. Germline V CDR1 and CDR2: MNHEY, SVGAGI. V shed 6 bases, J shed 6 bases, and the junction held 7 bases outside the gene matches. The CDR3 sequence is CASRPSGVPGELFF. CDR3 coding DNA: TGTGCCAGCAGGCCAAGCGGGGTTCCCGGGGAGCTGTTTTTT.

This chain links TRBV19 with TRBJ2-1; D is possibly TRBD2 (5 bases). V was cut by 1 base and J by 7 bases, with 14 bases left in between. The germline V gene has CDR1 LNHDA and CDR2 SQIVND (reference sequence). The length of the CDR3 is 15 residues. This CDR3 reads CASSIVEARSNEQFF. The CDR3 bases are TGTGCCAGTAGTATAGTGGAGGCCCGGAGTAATGAGCAGTTCTTC.

This sequence joins TRBV5-1 and TRBJ1-3, with a weak D call TRBD1 (5 bases). From germline, CDR1 is SGHRS and CDR2 YFSETQ. The V end was cut by 3 bases, the J end by 0 bases, with 13 bases between. The CDR3 runs 16 residues. The CDR3 region has the DNA TGCGCCAGCAGCTGGGGGGTAGGGAACTCTGGAAACACCATATATTTT. It codes for CASSWGVGNSGNTIYF.

The gene calls are TRBV5-6 and TRBJ2-2; D gene uncertain. Trimming removed 4 bases from V and 1 base from J, with 8 bases in between. Germline lookup yields CDR1 SGHDT and CDR2 YYEEEE. The CDR3 has 14 residues. The CDR3 spells CASSLGRNTGELFF. The DNA for the CDR3 is TGTGCCAGCAGCCTGGGCAGGAACACCGGGGAGCTGTTTTTT.

CDR3 DNA: TGTGCCAGCAGCCAAGATTGGCTAGCGGGAGTAAATGACGAGCAGTACTTC. This sequence encodes CASSQDWLAGVNDEQYF. V and J are TRBV4-2 and TRBJ2-7, with 10 bases matching TRBD2. This CDR3 contains 17 residues. Per the germline V gene, CDR1 is LGHNA and CDR2 is YNFKEQ. Losses at the gene ends were 0 bases for V and 5 bases for J; bases not matched to a gene: 10.

V and J are TRBV7-6 and TRBJ2-7; TRBD2 matches 7 bases. CDR1 and CDR2 (germline): SGHVS, FNYEAQ. The CDR3 loop spans 18 amino acids. V gave up 2 bases and J gave up 0 bases; unmatched junction bases: 13. In DNA form, the CDR3 reads TGTGCCAGCAGCTTATATCCCGGGGGGAGTAGGAGCTCCTACGAGCAGTACTTC. This sequence encodes CASSLYPGGSRSSYEQYF.

This clone was observed a single time. The V and J genes are TRBV15 and TRBJ2-1; 10 bases are a match to TRBD2. V was clipped by 7 bases and J by 8 bases; unmatched bases: 11. Germline V gene data show CDR1 as LNHNV and CDR2 as YYDKDF (reference sequence). This CDR3 contains 15 residues. CDR3: CATTSSGGDAHEQFF. The DNA for the CDR3 is TGTGCCACCACCTCTAGCGGGGGAGACGCCCATGAGCAGTTCTTC.

This clone was seen a handful of times. The V gene is TRBV9, the J gene TRBJ2-2; 8 bases line up with TRBD1. CDR1 is SGDLS and CDR2 is YYNGEE in the germline V gene. V lost 0 bases, J lost 15 bases, and 4 bases stayed unmatched. The CDR3 is 12 amino acids. CDR3 bases: TGTGCCAGCAGCGTAGGGTACAGGGGGATGTTTTTT. It encodes CASSVGYRGMFF.

This chain connects TRBV24-1 to TRBJ1-5, with 7 bases fitting TRBD1. The CDR3 totals 16 residues. V lost 3 bases, J lost 4 bases, and 8 bases stayed unmatched. Looked up from germline, CDR1 is KGHDR and CDR2 is SFDVKD. The CDR3 bases are TGTGCCACCAGTGATACACAGGGGTTAGCAAATCAGCCCCAGCATTTT. Amino acids: CATSDTQGLANQPQHF.

The V call is TRBV4-2, the J call TRBJ2-3; maybe TRBD2 (5 bases). This CDR3 is built from 16 residues. Germline V lookup: CDR1 LGHNA, CDR2 YNFKEQ. The V and J ends lost 1 base and 1 base respectively, with 12 bases between them. The CDR3 DNA sequence: TGTGCCAGCAGCCAAGCTAGCAATCCTGGCACAGATACGCAGTATTTT. Residues: CASSQASNPGTDTQYF.

The genes are TRBV5-5 and TRBJ2-5, with 10 nucleotides matching TRBD1. V was clipped by 4 bases and J by 5 bases; unmatched bases: 5. The germline V gene has CDR1 SGHKS and CDR2 YYEKEE (reference sequence). This CDR3 has 14 residues. CDR3: CASSTTGGWETQYF. For the CDR3, the DNA is TGTGCCAGCAGCACGACAGGGGGCTGGGAGACCCAGTACTTC.